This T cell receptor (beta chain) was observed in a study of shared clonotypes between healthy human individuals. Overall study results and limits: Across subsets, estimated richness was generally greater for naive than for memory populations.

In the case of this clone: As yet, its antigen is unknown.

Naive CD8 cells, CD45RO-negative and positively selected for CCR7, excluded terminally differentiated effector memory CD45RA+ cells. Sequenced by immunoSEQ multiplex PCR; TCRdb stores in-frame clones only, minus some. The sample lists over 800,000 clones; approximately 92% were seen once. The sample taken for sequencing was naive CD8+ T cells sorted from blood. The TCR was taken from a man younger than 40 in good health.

The CDR3 sequence: CASSSGGTDTQYF. CDR3 nucleotides: TGTGCCAGCAGCTCAGGGGGCACAGATACGCAGTATTTT. The chain links TRBV7-2 to TRBJ2-3; the D gene is possibly TRBD1 (6 bases). V was clipped by 4 bases and J by 1 base, with 6 bases between them. The germline V gene encodes CDR1 SGHTA and CDR2 FQGNSA. CDR3 length: 13 amino acids.